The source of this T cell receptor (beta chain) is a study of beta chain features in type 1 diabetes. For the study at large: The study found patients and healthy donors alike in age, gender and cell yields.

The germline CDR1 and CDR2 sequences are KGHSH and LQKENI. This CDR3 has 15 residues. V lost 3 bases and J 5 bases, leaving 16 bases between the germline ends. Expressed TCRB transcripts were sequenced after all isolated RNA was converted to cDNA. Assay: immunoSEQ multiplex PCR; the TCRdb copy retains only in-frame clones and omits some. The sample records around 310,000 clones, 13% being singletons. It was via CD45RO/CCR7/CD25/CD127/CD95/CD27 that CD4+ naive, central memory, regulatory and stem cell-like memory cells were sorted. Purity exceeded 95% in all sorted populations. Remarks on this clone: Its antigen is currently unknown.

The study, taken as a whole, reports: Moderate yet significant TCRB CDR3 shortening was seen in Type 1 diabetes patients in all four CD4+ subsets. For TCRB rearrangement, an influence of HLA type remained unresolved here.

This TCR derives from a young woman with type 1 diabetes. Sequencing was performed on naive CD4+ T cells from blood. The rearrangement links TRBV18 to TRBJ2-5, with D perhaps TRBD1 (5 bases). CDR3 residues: CASSPTANPGETQYF. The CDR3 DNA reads TGTGCCAGCTCACCGACAGCCAACCCCGGGGAGACCCAGTACTTC.